This TCR beta chain was observed in a study of blood T cell repertoires in COVID-19. Overall study: Italy, Spain and the United States were the sources of the convalescent and acute COVID-19 samples. Sources were T cells, B-cell-depleted T cells, or PBMCs; the material itself was cDNA or gDNA.

As handled by the study authors: Amplification of reference gene primers provided the estimated nucleated cell counts. Profiled with immunoSEQ multiplex PCR; TCRdb holds only in-frame clones, not every one. V, J and clone size are taken as reported in that table, and D and trimming were inferred from the DNA itself. The repertoire holds approximately 100,000 clones, with more than 70% as singletons. The sequence was obtained from a woman aged 60-75 years with acute or convalescent COVID-19. The sequencing sample was made of peripheral blood.

CDR3 DNA sequence: TGTGCCAGCAGCTCCGGTCTCGGGCCCCAGCATTTT. Protein: CASSSGLGPQHF. The V call is TRBV5-4, the J call TRBJ1-5; D not certain. This CDR3 is built from 12 residues. Trimming left V 3 bases short and J 9 bases short, with 10 bases between. CDR1 is SGHNT and CDR2 is YYREEE in the germline V gene (reference sequence).